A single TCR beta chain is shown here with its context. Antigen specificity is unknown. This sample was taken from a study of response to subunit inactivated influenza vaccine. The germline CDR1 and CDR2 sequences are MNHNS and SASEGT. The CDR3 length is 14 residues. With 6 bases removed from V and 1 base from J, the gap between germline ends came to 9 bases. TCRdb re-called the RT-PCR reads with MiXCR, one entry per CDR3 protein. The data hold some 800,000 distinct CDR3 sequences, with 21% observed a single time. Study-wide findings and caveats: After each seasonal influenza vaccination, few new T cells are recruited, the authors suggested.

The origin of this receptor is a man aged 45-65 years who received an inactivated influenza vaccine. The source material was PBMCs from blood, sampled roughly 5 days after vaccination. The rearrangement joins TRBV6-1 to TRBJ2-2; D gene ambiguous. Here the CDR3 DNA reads TGTGCCAGCAGAACGGACGGGAACACCGGGGAGCTGTTTTTT. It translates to CASRTDGNTGELFF.